The present TCR beta chain was sequenced within a study of naive and memory T cell subsets. General study findings and limits: More TCRs at tuberculin sites were read as hypersensitivity T cell infiltration.

Treatment denoted: skin biopsy from PPD injection site in Mantoux-positive individual. TCR cDNA received a 3' ligated oligonucleotide that carried a UMI. Individuals with a positive Mantoux test gave biopsies from PPD-injected skin. Unsorted total RNA, roughly 1 to 1000 ng, was DNase treated before reverse transcription. The CDR3 extends over 19 amino acids. Four PCR rounds used nested alpha and beta constant region primers plus the SP2 primer. Blood and skin TCR RNA was reverse transcribed with alpha and beta constant primers. TCRdb passed the UMI-ligation and nested PCR reads through MiXCR, listing each CDR3 protein once. The data contain around 20,000 distinct CDR3 sequences, roughly 6% of them seen just once; the ten biggest clones take up 6.2%. This clonotype was seen repeatedly, ten times or more. Antigen unknown.

The sequenced sample was skin, obtained from a tuberculin skin test site. The rearrangement uses TRBV3-2 and TRBJ2-7; the table's TRBD2 call for D was not verified on the DNA. TRBV3-2 is designated a pseudogene. This TCR was sampled from an adult in good health. CDR3: CASSQDGPGLAGATYEQYF. CDR3 coding DNA: TGTGCCAGCAGCCAAGACGGTCCGGGACTAGCGGGAGCCACCTACGAGCAGTACTTC.